This TCR beta chain was identified in a study of OX40 agonist ivuxolimab in advanced cancers. Findings of the study overall: The antigens recognized by the expanded peripheral T cells, that is their antigen specificity, were not determined. At 0.1 to 3.0 mg/kg, clonal expansion of CD4+ and CD8+ blood T cells had occurred by week 6.

The CDR3 is made up of 14 amino acids. Trimming pared 2 bases from V and 8 bases from J, leaving 13 bases between. Germline loops: CDR1 SGHNT, CDR2 YENEEA. On this clone: No antigen is known for it.

Repertoires were generated with immunoSEQ multiplex PCR, while TCRdb's copy carries only in-frame clones and drops some. The data show tens of thousands of clones, about 83% seen once. This chain uses TRBV11-3 with TRBJ2-1, with D unresolved. This receptor was obtained from an adult with an advanced solid tumor such as melanoma, head and neck, liver or kidney cancer. Sequencing was performed on CD4+ or CD8+ T cells sorted from blood, taken in a trial of the OX40 agonist ivuxolimab. CDR3 sequence reads: CASSLSGSSDEQFF. The CDR3 DNA is TGTGCCAGCAGCTTAAGTGGTTCGAGCGATGAGCAGTTCTTC.